The rows below give T cell receptor beta chains drawn from one sample of a study of OX40 agonist ivuxolimab in advanced cancers. Only in-frame clones appear in the TCRdb table, and some are missing; sequencing was by immunoSEQ multiplex PCR. This table holds approximately 64,000 clones, around 86% found once. Sequenced material: CD4+ or CD8+ T cells sorted from blood, taken in a trial of the OX40 agonist ivuxolimab. The receptors stem from an adult with an advanced solid tumor such as melanoma, head and neck, liver or kidney cancer. Both conserved end residues are part of each CDR3. The D gene is left open where the match is weak. The listing skips clone size in some rows; elsewhere it reads once, few, many or a size class.

size	V	J	D	DNA	CDR3
.	TRBV5-1	TRBJ2-3	TRBD2	TGCGCCAGCAGCTTAGGACTAGCGGGAGCCACAGATACGCAGTATTTT	CASSLGLAGATDTQYF
.	TRBV28	TRBJ2-3	.	TGTGCCAGCAGTTTGACACAGGGAGGGCAGTATTTT	CASSLTQGGQYF
.	TRBV7-9	TRBJ2-5	TRBD2	TGTGCCAGCAGCTCTCATTCCGGGACTAGCGGGGTCCGCGAGACCCAGTACTTC	CASSSHSGTSGVRETQYF
few	TRBV27	TRBJ2-3	TRBD2	TGTGCCAGCAGTTTTGGCCCCACGGGGGGGAGCACAGATACGCAGTATTTT	CASSFGPTGGSTDTQYF
.	TRBV5-1	TRBJ1-2	.	TGCGCCAGCAGCCCAGCGGGGGGGGATGGCTACACCTTC	CASSPAGGDGYTF
.	TRBV5-1	TRBJ2-1	TRBD1	TGCGCCAGCAGCGGAGGACAGGGGTCGTACAATGAGCAGTTCTTC	CASSGGQGSYNEQFF
.	TRBV6-5	TRBJ1-2	.	TGTGCCAGCAGTCCGGGTTTCGCTTCTGGCTACACCTTC	CASSPGFASGYTF
.	TRBV18	TRBJ2-3	.	TGTGCCAGCTCACCTCCGACGGGCAGGGGGGCAGCTACGCAGTATTTT	CASSPPTGRGAATQYF
.	TRBV6-1	TRBJ1-6	.	TGTGCCACAAGACAGAATTCACCCCTCCACTTT	CATRQNSPLHF
.	TRBV5-1	TRBJ2-1	TRBD1	TGCGCCAGCAGCTTGGTGGGGGACAGCCGCGATGAGCAGTTCTTC	CASSLVGDSRDEQFF
.	TRBV6-5	TRBJ1-6	TRBD1	TGTGCCAGCAGTCGACTCACACAGGGGGCCCTACCACTCCACTTT	CASSRLTQGALPLHF
.	TRBV11-2	TRBJ2-1	.	TGTGCCAGCAGCCCCTACAGGGGAGGGAATGAGCAGTTCTTC	CASSPYRGGNEQFF
.	TRBV2	TRBJ2-1	.	TGTGCCAGCAGTGAACAACAGGGCGGGAATGAGCAGTTCTTC	CASSEQQGGNEQFF
.	TRBV28	TRBJ2-1	TRBD1	TGTGCCAGCAGTTTAGCAGGGGGCTGGAATGAGCAGTTCTTC	CASSLAGGWNEQFF
.	TRBV10-3	TRBJ2-6	.	TGTGCCTCAACGGGCGGGTCCCCTTCTGGGGCCAACGTCCTGACTTTC	CASTGGSPSGANVLTF
once	TRBV30	TRBJ1-4	.	TGTGCCTGGAGTGTACGGTCCACTAATGAAAAACTGTTTTTT	CAWSVRSTNEKLFF
.	TRBV5-1	TRBJ2-5	.	TGCGCCAGCAGCTTGTCAGGGAGGAACCAAGAGACCCAGTACTTC	CASSLSGRNQETQYF
few	TRBV7-7	TRBJ2-5	TRBD2	TGTGCCAGCAGCTTAGCACTAGCGGGGGGATTGACGACCCAGTACTTC	CASSLALAGGLTTQYF
.	TRBV28	TRBJ1-1	.	TGTGCCAGCCGAAACGCAGGGAACACTGAAGCTTTCTTT	CASRNAGNTEAFF
.	TRBV6-5	TRBJ2-7	.	TGTGCCAGCAGTGAAATACAGTTCGAGCAGTACTTC	CASSEIQFEQYF
.	TRBV18	TRBJ2-2	TRBD1	TGTGCCAGCTCACTTGGGACAGTCGGCGGGGAGCTGTTTTTT	CASSLGTVGGELFF
.	TRBV5-1	TRBJ1-1	TRBD1	TGCGCCAGCAGCTTGGTAGGGACAGGGGACACTGAAGCTTTCTTT	CASSLVGTGDTEAFF
.	TRBV6-5	TRBJ2-3	.	TGTGCCAGCAGTTACGGGTATGGGGGCCCAGATACGCAGTATTTT	CASSYGYGGPDTQYF
.	TRBV18	TRBJ1-3	.	TGTGCCAGCTCTCCGGGGGTCGGCTCTGGAAACACCATATATTTT	CASSPGVGSGNTIYF
.	TRBV7-7	TRBJ2-5	.	TGTGCCAGCAGCTTAGGTGGAGGGCCCGAAGAGACCCAGTACTTC	CASSLGGGPEETQYF
.	TRBV6-6	TRBJ1-2	.	TGCGCCAGCAGCTCTACCGACGGTTATGGCTACACCTTC	CASSSTDGYGYTF